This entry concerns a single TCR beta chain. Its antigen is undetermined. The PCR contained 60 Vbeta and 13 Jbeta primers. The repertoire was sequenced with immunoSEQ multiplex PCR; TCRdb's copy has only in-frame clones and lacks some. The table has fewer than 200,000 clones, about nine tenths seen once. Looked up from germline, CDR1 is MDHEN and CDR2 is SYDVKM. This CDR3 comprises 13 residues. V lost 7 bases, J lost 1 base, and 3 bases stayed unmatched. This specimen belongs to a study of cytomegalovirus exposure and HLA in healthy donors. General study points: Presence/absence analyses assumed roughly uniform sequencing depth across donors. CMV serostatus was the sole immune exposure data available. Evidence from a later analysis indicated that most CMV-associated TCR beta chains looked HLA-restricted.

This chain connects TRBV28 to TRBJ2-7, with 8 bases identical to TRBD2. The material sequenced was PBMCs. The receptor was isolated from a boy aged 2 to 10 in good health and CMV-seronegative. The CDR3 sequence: CASKRGRSYEQYF. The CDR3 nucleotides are TGTGCCAGCAAGCGCGGGAGGTCCTACGAGCAGTACTTC.